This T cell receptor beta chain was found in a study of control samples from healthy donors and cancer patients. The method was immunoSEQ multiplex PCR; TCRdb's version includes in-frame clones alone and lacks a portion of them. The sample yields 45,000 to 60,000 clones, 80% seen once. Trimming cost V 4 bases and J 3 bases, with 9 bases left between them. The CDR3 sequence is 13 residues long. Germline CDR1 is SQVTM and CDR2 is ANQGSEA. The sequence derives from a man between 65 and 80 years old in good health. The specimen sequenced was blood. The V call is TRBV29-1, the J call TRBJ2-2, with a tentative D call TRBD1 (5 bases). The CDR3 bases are TGCAGCGTTGCGAAGGGGTACACCGGGGAGCTGTTTTTT. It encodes CSVAKGYTGELFF.